This passage covers 21 T cell receptor beta chains from one sample sequenced in a study of blood T cell repertoires in COVID-19. Using immunoSEQ multiplex PCR, the repertoire was profiled, and TCRdb retains in-frame clones only, with some absent. The repertoire holds hundreds of thousands of clones, with roughly nine tenths as singletons. Sequences were obtained from PBMCs or T cells enriched from blood (not recorded which). These receptors all stem from a woman aged 18-35 years who had recovered from COVID-19.

The V gene is TRBV6-5, the J gene TRBJ1-3, with D possibly being TRBD1 (5 bases). Trimming removed 2 bases from V and 0 bases from J, with 8 bases in between. Germline CDR1 is MNHEY and CDR2 is SVGAGI. CDR3 length equals 15 residues. CDR3 DNA: TGTGCCAGCAGTTACACGGACAACTCTGGAAACACCATATATTTT. Its protein product is CASSYTDNSGNTIYF.

CDR3 region: CASSLERGEINEKLFF. The CDR3 nucleotides read TGTGCCAGCAGCTTAGAACGAGGTGAAATCAATGAAAAACTGTTTTTT. V and J are TRBV7-8 and TRBJ1-4; D is uncertain. This CDR3 is 16 amino acids long. Trimming pared 1 base from V and 5 bases from J, leaving 14 bases between. Germline V gene data show CDR1 as SGHVS and CDR2 as FQNEAQ.

This rearrangement joins TRBV15 to TRBJ2-2; 7 bases line up with TRBD2. J gave up 5 bases and V 5 bases, and 11 bases lay outside the gene matches. The germline CDR1 and CDR2 sequences are LNHNV and YYDKDF (reference sequence). This CDR3 region has 16 residues. The CDR3 sequence: CATSGMGLSGTGELFF. The DNA of the CDR3 is TGTGCCACCAGCGGGATGGGACTATCGGGTACCGGGGAGCTGTTTTTT.

This clone is a singleton in its sample. The gene calls are TRBV27 and TRBJ2-7; TRBD2 matches 10 bases. The CDR3 is 16 amino acids. Germline CDR1 and CDR2: MNHEY and SMNVEV (reference sequence). The trim removed 0 bases at V and 5 bases at J, leaving 7 bases unmatched. The CDR3 loop is CASSLSPGLASHEQYF. The CDR3 coding sequence is TGTGCCAGCAGTTTATCCCCGGGACTAGCGAGCCACGAGCAGTACTTC.

J is TRBJ2-1 and V is TRBV18; TRBD2 is a possible D gene (6 bases). Germline CDR1 KGHSH, CDR2 LQKENI. Deletions cut 3 bases from V and 10 bases from J, with 16 bases between. The CDR3 consists of 14 residues. CDR3 sequence reads: CASSPAGPAGEQFF. In DNA form, the CDR3 reads TGTGCCAGCTCACCGGCGGGGCCGGCAGGGGAGCAGTTCTTC.

The chain has TRBV27 and TRBJ1-6, with a possible D match to TRBD1 (5 bases). V gave up 5 bases and J gave up 8 bases, with 13 bases separating them. The V gene's germline CDR1 is MNHEY and CDR2 SMNVEV (reference sequence). The CDR3 sequence is 14 residues long. CDR3 nucleotide sequence: TGTGCCAGCAGTCTCGGCCAGGGTTATTCACCCCTCCACTTT. Residues: CASSLGQGYSPLHF.

This chain joins TRBV29-1 and TRBJ1-1, with 7 bases fitting TRBD1. V was pared by 5 bases and J by 0 bases, with 9 bases of the junction left unmatched. Germline-derived CDR1 and CDR2 are SQVTM and ANQGSEA. This CDR3 has 15 amino acids. The CDR3 sequence is CSVTRQGWMNTEAFF. CDR3 DNA sequence: TGCAGCGTTACTCGACAGGGTTGGATGAACACTGAAGCTTTCTTT.

V gene TRBV11-2 combines with J gene TRBJ2-5, with 11 bases that match TRBD2. Germline V gene data show CDR1 as SGHAT and CDR2 as FQNNGV. The CDR3 has 17 amino acids. J lost 2 bases, V lost 1 base, and 6 bases had no gene match. CDR3 amino acids: CASSLVLAGGGQETQYF. The DNA for the CDR3 is TGTGCCAGCAGCTTAGTGTTAGCGGGGGGGGGACAAGAGACCCAGTACTTC.

This chain uses TRBV9 with TRBJ2-5; TRBD2 matches at 12 bases. Per germline, CDR1 SGDLS and CDR2 YYNGEE. After removal of 3 bases from V and 4 bases from J, the junction contained 7 bases not matched to a gene. The CDR3 consists of 16 residues. The CDR3 loop is CASSDSSGGAGETQYF. DNA of the CDR3: TGTGCCAGCAGCGATTCTAGCGGGGGGGCCGGAGAGACCCAGTACTTC.

The chain joins TRBV21-1 to TRBJ1-1. TRBV21-1 is annotated as a pseudogene. The CDR3 contains 15 residues. CDR3: CASSNGGCGNTEAFF. In nucleotides, the CDR3 is TGTGCCAGCAGCAATGGGGGGTGTGGGAACACTGAAGCTTTCTTT.

This chain joins TRBV30 and TRBJ1-2; D is uncertain. The CDR3 extends over 14 amino acids. The V end lost 1 base, the J end lost 4 bases, and 13 bases lay between the germline ends. CDR1 and CDR2 (germline): GTSNPN, SVGIG (reference sequence). The CDR3 coding sequence is TGTGCCTGGAGTGGAGGGTGGGATACCTATGGCTACACCTTC. It yields the protein CAWSGGWDTYGYTF.

J is TRBJ1-2 and V is TRBV29-1; a possible D gene is TRBD1 (6 bases). CDR3 length equals 14 residues. Germline V gives CDR1 SQVTM, CDR2 ANQGSEA. The germline V and J ends were trimmed by 0 bases and 1 base, with 9 bases remaining between them. The CDR3 sequence is CSVEEDSLNYGYTF. CDR3 nucleotides: TGCAGCGTTGAAGAGGACAGTCTTAACTATGGCTACACCTTC.

The rearrangement joins TRBV3-1 (or the pseudogene TRBV3-2) to TRBJ1-6, with D possibly TRBD1 on 6 matching bases. The CDR3 runs 15 residues. The V gene's germline CDR1 is LGHDT and CDR2 YNNKEL (reference sequence). The germline V and J ends were trimmed by 1 base and 7 bases, with 11 bases remaining between them. Here the CDR3 reads CASSQVNRVNSPLHF. The CDR3, as DNA: TGTGCCAGCAGCCAAGTTAACAGGGTAAATTCACCCCTCCACTTT.

This clone is labeled as medium-sized (0.01 to 0.1%). The chain employs TRBV27 and TRBJ2-7; D possibly corresponds to TRBD2 (5 bases). Trimming left V 7 bases short and J 5 bases short, with 15 bases between. Germline V gives CDR1 MNHEY, CDR2 SMNVEV (reference sequence). The CDR3 loop spans 13 amino acids. CDR3 residues: CASTGEGRNEQYF. CDR3 bases: TGTGCCAGCACCGGGGAAGGACGCAACGAGCAGTACTTC.

This chain links TRBV11-2 with TRBJ1-4, with D possibly matching TRBD1 (6 bases). The CDR3 is 15 amino acids. Germline CDR1 and CDR2: SGHAT and FQNNGV. V was cut by 2 bases and J by 4 bases, with 11 bases left in between. In DNA, the CDR3 is TGTGCCAGCAGCTTAAGAGGACAGTTTAATGAAAAACTGTTTTTT. Protein product: CASSLRGQFNEKLFF. Combining the CDR3 with reference TRBV11-2 and TRBJ1-4 gives the whole variable domain EAGVAQSPRYKIIEKRQSVAFWCNPISGHATLYWYQQILGQGPKLLIQFQNNGVVDDSQLPKDRFSAERLKGVDSTLKIQPAKLEDSAVYLCASSLRGQFNEKLFFGSGTQLSVL.

This clone was observed once. This sequence joins TRBV7-6 and TRBJ1-5; 8 nucleotides agree with TRBD1. V lost 4 bases, J lost 0 bases, and 5 bases stayed unmatched. CDR1 and CDR2 from the germline V gene are SGHVS and FNYEAQ. The CDR3 contains 16 residues. The CDR3 DNA is TGTGCCAGCAGCTCCGGACAGGGAAATAGCAATCAGCCCCAGCATTTT. Its protein is CASSSGQGNSNQPQHF.

The chain has TRBV6-5 and TRBJ1-1, with unresolved D. The CDR3 runs to 12 residues. Germline assignment: CDR1 MNHEY and CDR2 SVGAGI. The V gene lost 8 bases and the J gene lost 0 bases, with 7 bases spanning the gap. The CDR3 region is CASRRVNTEAFF. In DNA form, the CDR3 reads TGTGCCAGCCGTCGGGTGAACACTGAAGCTTTCTTT.

This chain joins TRBV5-5 and TRBJ1-4; 12 bases fit TRBD1. The CDR3 extends over 19 amino acids. After removal of 3 bases from V and 0 bases from J, the junction contained 9 bases not matched to a gene. The germline CDR1 and CDR2 sequences are SGHKS and YYEKEE (reference sequence). CDR3 sequence: CASSSWGQGASTTNEKLFF. The CDR3, as DNA: TGTGCCAGCAGCTCGTGGGGACAGGGGGCTTCGACAACTAATGAAAAACTGTTTTTT.

The rearrangement links TRBV9 to TRBJ2-7, with D perhaps TRBD2 (6 bases). This CDR3 comprises 12 residues. Per the germline V gene, CDR1 is SGDLS and CDR2 is YYNGEE. V was shortened by 3 bases and J by 10 bases, with 14 bases between the two germline ends. CDR3 residues: CASSALGGKQYF. In DNA, the CDR3 is TGTGCCAGCAGCGCCCTCGGGGGAAAACAGTACTTC.

The chain combines TRBV5-5 with TRBJ2-1; 9 nucleotides agree with TRBD2. V was clipped by 5 bases and J by 7 bases; unmatched bases: 10. The CDR3 runs 15 residues. Looked up from germline, CDR1 is SGHKS and CDR2 is YYEKEE (reference sequence). CDR3 DNA: TGTGCCAGCAGAAAGGCGGGGGGGCAAGGTAATGAGCAGTTCTTC. As protein: CASRKAGGQGNEQFF.

The chain carries TRBV15 and TRBJ1-1; 8 bases line up with TRBD1. Germline V gene sequence: CDR1 LNHNV, CDR2 YYDKDF (reference sequence). V shed 0 bases and J 4 bases; nucleotides not matched to a gene: 10. The CDR3 has 17 amino acids. CDR3 residues: CATSRDHSGQGSTEAFF. In nucleotides, the CDR3 is TGTGCCACCAGCAGAGATCATAGCGGACAGGGCAGCACTGAAGCTTTCTTT.